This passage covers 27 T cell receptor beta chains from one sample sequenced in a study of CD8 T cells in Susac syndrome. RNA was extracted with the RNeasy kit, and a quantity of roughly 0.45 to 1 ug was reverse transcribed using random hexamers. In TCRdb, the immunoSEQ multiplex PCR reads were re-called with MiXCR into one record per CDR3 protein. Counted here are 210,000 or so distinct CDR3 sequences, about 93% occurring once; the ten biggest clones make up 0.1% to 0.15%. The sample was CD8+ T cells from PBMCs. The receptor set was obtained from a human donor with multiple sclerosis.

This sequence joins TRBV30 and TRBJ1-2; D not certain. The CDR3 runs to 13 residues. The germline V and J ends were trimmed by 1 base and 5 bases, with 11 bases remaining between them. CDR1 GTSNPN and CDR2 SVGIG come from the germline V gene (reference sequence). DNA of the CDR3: TGTGCCTGGAGTGAAGGACCTGTGTATGGCTACACCTTC. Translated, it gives CAWSEGPVYGYTF.

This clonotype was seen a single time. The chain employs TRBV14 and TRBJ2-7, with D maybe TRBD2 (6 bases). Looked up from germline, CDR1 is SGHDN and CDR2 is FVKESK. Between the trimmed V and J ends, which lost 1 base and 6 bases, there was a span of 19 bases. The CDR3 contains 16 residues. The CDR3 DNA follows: TGTGCCAGCAGCCAAGTAGCGGCAGCCCGAGGAGGCGAGCAGTACTTC. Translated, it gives CASSQVAAARGGEQYF.

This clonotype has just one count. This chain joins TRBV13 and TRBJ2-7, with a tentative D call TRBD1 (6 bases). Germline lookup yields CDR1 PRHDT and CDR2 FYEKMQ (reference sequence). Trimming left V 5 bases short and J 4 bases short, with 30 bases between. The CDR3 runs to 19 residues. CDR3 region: CASSGHPTPDSREPYEQYF. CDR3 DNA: TGTGCCAGCAGCGGCCACCCAACACCGGACAGCCGTGAACCTTACGAGCAGTACTTC. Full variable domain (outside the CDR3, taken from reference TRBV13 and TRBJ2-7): AAGVIQSPRHLIKEKRETATLKCYPIPRHDTVYWYQQGPGQDPQFLISFYEKMQSDKGSIPDRFSAQQFSDYHSELNMSSLELGDSALYFCASSGHPTPDSREPYEQYFGPGTRLTVT.

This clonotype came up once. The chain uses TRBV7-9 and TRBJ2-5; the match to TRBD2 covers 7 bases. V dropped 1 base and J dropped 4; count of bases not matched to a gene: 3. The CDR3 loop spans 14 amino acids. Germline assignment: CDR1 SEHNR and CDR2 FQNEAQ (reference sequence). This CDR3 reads CASSLELARETQYF. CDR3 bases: TGTGCCAGCAGCTTAGAACTAGCGCGAGAGACCCAGTACTTC.

The CDR3: CASSPGQARETQYF. The CDR3 DNA is TGTGCCAGCAGTCCCGGACAGGCTAGAGAGACCCAGTACTTC. The chain has TRBV6-2 or TRBV6-3 and TRBJ2-5; 7 bases map to TRBD1. The CDR3 loop spans 14 amino acids. V lost 5 bases and J lost 4; bases outside the gene matches: 7. Germline V lookup: CDR1 MNHEY, CDR2 SVGEGT.

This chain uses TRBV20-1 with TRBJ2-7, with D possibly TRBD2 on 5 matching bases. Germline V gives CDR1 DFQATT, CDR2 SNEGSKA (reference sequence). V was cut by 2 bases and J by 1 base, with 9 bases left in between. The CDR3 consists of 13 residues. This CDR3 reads CSARRESSYEQYF. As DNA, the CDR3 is TGCAGTGCTAGAAGGGAGAGTTCCTACGAGCAGTACTTC.

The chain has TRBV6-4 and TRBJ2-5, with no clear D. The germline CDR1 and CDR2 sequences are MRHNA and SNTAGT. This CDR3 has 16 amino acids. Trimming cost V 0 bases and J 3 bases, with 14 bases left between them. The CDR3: CASSDSNHSKEETQYF. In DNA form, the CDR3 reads TGTGCCAGCAGTGACTCGAACCACTCTAAGGAAGAGACCCAGTACTTC.

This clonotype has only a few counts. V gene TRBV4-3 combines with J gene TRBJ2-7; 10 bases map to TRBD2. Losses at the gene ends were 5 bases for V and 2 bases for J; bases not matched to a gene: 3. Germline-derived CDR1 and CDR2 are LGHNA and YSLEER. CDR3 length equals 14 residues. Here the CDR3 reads CASSIGLAAYEQYF. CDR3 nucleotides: TGCGCCAGCAGCATTGGACTAGCGGCCTACGAGCAGTACTTC.

Here the CDR3 reads CASSLAAGTADEQYF. CDR3 nucleotide sequence: TGTGCCAGCAGTTTAGCAGCCGGGACGGCGGACGAGCAGTACTTC. V and J are TRBV2 and TRBJ2-7, with D perhaps given as TRBD1 or TRBD2 (5 bases each). The CDR3 length is 15 residues. V was shortened by 5 bases and J by 5 bases, with 19 bases between the two germline ends. Germline CDR1 is SNHLY and CDR2 is FYNNEI.

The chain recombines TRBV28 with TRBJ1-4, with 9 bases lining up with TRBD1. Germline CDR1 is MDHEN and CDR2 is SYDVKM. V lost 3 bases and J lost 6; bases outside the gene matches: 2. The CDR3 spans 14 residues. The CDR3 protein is CASSLDRGDEKLFF. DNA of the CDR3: TGTGCCAGCAGTTTGGACAGGGGAGATGAAAAACTGTTTTTT. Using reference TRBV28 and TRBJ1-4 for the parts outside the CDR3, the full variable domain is DVKVTQSSRYLVKRTGEKVFLECVQDMDHENMFWYRQDPGLGLRLIYFSYDVKMKEKGDIPEGYSVSREKKERFSLILESASTNQTSMYLCASSLDRGDEKLFFGSGTQLSVL.

CDR3 DNA: TGTGCCAGCGCACCAGGGGACTATGGCTACACCTTC. Amino acids: CASAPGDYGYTF. This rearrangement joins TRBV5-4 to TRBJ1-2, with a tentative D call TRBD1 (6 bases). CDR3 size: 12 residues. The V end lost 7 bases, the J end lost 3 bases, and 10 bases lay between the germline ends. Germline V gene data show CDR1 as SGHNT and CDR2 as YYREEE (reference sequence).

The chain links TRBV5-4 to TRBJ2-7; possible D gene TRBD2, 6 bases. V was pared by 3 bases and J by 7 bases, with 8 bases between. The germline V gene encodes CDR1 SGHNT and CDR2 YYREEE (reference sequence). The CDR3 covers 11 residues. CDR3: CASSYGLEQYF. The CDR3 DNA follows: TGTGCCAGCAGCTATGGACTAGAGCAGTACTTC. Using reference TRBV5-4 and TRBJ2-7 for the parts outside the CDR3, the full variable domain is ETGVTQSPTHLIKTRGQQVTLRCSSQSGHNTVSWYQQALGQGPQFIFQYYREEENGRGNFPPRFSGLQFPNYSSELNVNALELDDSALYLCASSYGLEQYFGPGTRLTVT.

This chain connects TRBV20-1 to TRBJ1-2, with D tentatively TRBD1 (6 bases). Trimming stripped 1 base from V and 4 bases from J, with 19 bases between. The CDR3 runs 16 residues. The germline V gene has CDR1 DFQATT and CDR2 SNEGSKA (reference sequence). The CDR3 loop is CSARVLNRASSYGYTF. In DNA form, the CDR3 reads TGCAGTGCTAGAGTCCTGAACAGGGCTAGTAGCTATGGCTACACCTTC.

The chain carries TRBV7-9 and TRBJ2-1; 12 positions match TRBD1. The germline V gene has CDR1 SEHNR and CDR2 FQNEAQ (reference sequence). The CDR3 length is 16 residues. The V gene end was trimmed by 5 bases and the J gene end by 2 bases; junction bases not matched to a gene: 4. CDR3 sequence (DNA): TGTGCCAGCAGCGGGGGACAGGGGGCGACCTACAATGAGCAGTTCTTC. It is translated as CASSGGQGATYNEQFF.

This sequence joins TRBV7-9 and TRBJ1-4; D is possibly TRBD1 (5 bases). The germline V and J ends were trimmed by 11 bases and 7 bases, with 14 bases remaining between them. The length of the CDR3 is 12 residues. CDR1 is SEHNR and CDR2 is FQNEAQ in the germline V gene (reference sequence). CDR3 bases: TGTGCCGTGGGGGTGGAAGCTGAAAAACTGTTTTTT. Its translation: CAVGVEAEKLFF. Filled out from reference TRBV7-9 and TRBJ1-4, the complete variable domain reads DTGVSQNPRHKITKRGQNVTFRCDPISEHNRLYWYRQTLGQGPEFLTYFQNEAQLEKSRLLSDRFSAERPKGSFSTLEIQRTEQGDSAMYLCAVGVEAEKLFFGSGTQLSVL.

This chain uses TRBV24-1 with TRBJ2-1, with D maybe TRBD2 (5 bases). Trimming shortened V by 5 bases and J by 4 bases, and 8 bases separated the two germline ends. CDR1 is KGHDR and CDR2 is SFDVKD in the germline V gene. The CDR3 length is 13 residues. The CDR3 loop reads CATSAGGYNEQFF. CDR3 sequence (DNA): TGTGCCACCAGTGCCGGCGGGTACAATGAGCAGTTCTTC.

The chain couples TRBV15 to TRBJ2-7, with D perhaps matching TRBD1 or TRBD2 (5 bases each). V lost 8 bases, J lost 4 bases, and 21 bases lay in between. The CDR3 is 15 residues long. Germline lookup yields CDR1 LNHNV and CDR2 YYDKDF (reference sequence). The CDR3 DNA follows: TGTGCCACCTCGACTCTCCGGGACGGATTGTACGAGCAGTACTTC. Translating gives CATSTLRDGLYEQYF.

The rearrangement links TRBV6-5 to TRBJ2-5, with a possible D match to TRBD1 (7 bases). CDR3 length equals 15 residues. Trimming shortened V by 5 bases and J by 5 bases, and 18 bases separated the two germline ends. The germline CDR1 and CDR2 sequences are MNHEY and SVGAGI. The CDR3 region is CASSRRQQGRETQYF. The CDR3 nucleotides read TGTGCCAGCAGTCGCCGACAACAGGGGAGGGAGACCCAGTACTTC.

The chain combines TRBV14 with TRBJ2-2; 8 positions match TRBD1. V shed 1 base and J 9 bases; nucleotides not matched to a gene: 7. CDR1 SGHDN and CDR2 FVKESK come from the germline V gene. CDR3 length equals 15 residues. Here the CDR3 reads CASSQARTGYRELFF. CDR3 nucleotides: TGTGCCAGCAGCCAAGCCCGGACAGGGTACCGGGAGCTGTTTTTT.

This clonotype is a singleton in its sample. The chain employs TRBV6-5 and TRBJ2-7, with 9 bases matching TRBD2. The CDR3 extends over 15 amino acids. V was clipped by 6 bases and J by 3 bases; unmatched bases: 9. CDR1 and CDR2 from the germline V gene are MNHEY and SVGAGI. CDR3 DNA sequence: TGTGCCAGCAGCGCCGTGATAGCGGGGGTCTACGAGCAGTACTTC. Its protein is CASSAVIAGVYEQYF.

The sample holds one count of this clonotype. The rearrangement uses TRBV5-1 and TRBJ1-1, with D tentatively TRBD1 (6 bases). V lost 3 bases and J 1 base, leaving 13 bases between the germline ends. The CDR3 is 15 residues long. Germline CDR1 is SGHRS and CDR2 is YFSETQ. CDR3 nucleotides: TGCGCCAGCAGCTCCGGACAGATATGGAACACTGAAGCTTTCTTT. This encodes CASSSGQIWNTEAFF.

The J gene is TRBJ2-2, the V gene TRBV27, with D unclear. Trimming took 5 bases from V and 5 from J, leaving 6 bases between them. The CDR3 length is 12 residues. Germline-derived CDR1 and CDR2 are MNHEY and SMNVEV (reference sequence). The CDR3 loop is CASSGLTGELFF. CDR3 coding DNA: TGTGCCAGCAGTGGGCTGACCGGGGAGCTGTTTTTT.

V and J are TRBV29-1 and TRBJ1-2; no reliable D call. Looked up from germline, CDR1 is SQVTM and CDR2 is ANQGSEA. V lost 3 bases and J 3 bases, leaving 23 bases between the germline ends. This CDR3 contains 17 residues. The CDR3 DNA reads TGCAGCGTTGACTCGGTTTTGGGTATGGGAAGGGACTATGGCTACACCTTC. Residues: CSVDSVLGMGRDYGYTF. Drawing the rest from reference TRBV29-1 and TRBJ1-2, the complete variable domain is SAVISQKPSRDICQRGTSLTIQCQVDSQVTMMFWYRQQPGQSLTLIATANQGSEATYESGFVIDKFPISRPNLTFSTLTVSNMSPEDSSIYLCSVDSVLGMGRDYGYTFGSGTRLTVV.

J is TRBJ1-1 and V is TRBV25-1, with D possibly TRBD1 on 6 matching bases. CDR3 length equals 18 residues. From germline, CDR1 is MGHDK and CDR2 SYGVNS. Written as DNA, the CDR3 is TGTGACACACCCGACGTCGGATACCCGGGACATCTGAACACTGAAGCTTTCTTT. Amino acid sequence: CDTPDVGYPGHLNTEAFF.

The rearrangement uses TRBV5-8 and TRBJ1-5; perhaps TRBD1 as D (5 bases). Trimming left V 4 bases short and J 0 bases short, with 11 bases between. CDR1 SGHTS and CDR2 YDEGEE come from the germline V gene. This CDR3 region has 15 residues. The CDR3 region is CASSPQGLSNQPQHF. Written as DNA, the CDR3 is TGTGCCAGCAGCCCTCAGGGCCTTAGCAATCAGCCCCAGCATTTT.

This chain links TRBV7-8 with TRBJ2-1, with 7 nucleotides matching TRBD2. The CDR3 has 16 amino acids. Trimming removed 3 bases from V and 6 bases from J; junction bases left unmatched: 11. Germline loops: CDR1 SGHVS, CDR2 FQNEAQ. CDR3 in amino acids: CASSFRYGGGGNEQFF. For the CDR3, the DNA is TGTGCCAGCAGCTTCCGATATGGTGGGGGGGGCAATGAGCAGTTCTTC.

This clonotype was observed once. The CDR3: CASRGTGRYGYTF. The CDR3 DNA reads as TGTGCCAGCAGGGGGACGGGACGCTATGGCTACACCTTC. The chain joins TRBV7-9 to TRBJ1-2; D may be TRBD1 (5 bases). V was shortened by 6 bases and J by 4 bases, with 12 bases between the two germline ends. The CDR3 totals 13 residues. Looked up from germline, CDR1 is SEHNR and CDR2 is FQNEAQ (reference sequence).